What follows are 5 T cell receptor beta chains derived from one specimen sequenced in a study of T cells in localized non-small cell lung cancer. Only in-frame clones appear in the TCRdb table, and some are missing; sequencing was by immunoSEQ multiplex PCR. The repertoire includes tens of thousands of clones, 70% to 90% of them detected once, and around an eighth sits in the top ten. The source material was peripheral blood, sampled before any cancer treatment. The receptors originated from a female donor aged 60 or older with stage I lung adenocarcinoma.

This chain links TRBV6-6 with TRBJ2-1, with TRBD1 matching 10 bases. Germline CDR1 and CDR2: MNHNY and SVGAGI (reference sequence). The trim removed 2 bases at V and 4 bases at J, leaving 2 bases unmatched. The CDR3 extends over 15 amino acids. The CDR3 DNA follows: TGTGCCAGCAGTTACGACAGGGGGCCTTACAATGAGCAGTTCTTC. Its protein is CASSYDRGPYNEQFF.

This chain uses TRBV10-1 with TRBJ1-1; D is uncertain. CDR3 length: 15 amino acids. Trimming left V 0 bases short and J 0 bases short, with 8 bases between. Germline loops: CDR1 WNHNN, CDR2 SYGVQD (reference sequence). The CDR3 DNA is TGCGCCAGCAGTGAGTCGCCAGATTTGAACACTGAAGCTTTCTTT. This translates into CASSESPDLNTEAFF.

CDR3 DNA: TGTGCCAGCAGGGGACAGCTCCCCCCCAGTGAAGCTTTCTTT. It specifies CASRGQLPPSEAFF. This chain uses TRBV27 with TRBJ1-1; the match to TRBD1 covers 7 bases. The CDR3 spans 14 residues. Losses at the gene ends were 6 bases for V and 7 bases for J; bases not matched to a gene: 11. The germline CDR1 and CDR2 sequences are MNHEY and SMNVEV (reference sequence).

This clone showed up just a few times. CDR3 sequence reads: CASSISYEQYF. The CDR3 nucleotides are TGTGCCAGCAGTATATCCTACGAGCAGTACTTC. The chain combines TRBV11-2 with TRBJ2-7; D uncertain. The CDR3 has 11 amino acids. Trimming shortened V by 6 bases and J by 1 base, and 4 bases separated the two germline ends. CDR1 is SGHAT, CDR2 FQNNGV, per germline.

V and J are TRBV5-1 and TRBJ1-1; no definite D call. The germline V gene has CDR1 SGHRS and CDR2 YFSETQ. V lost 1 base to trimming and J lost 1 base, with 5 bases between them. The CDR3 sequence is 13 residues long. For the CDR3, the DNA is TGCGCCAGCAGCTTGACCCCGAACACTGAAGCTTTCTTT. Its protein is CASSLTPNTEAFF.